Reported below is one T cell receptor beta chain. Which antigen it targets is not known. Per-nucleotide qualities are absent, and no much larger clonotype sits a single base away. This sample is drawn from a study of blood T cell repertoires in COVID-19 (dated by TCRdb to 2020 to 2022). Study-level background: Samples from collaborators originated in the United States, Italy and Spain and spanned both the acute and convalescent phases of COVID-19. The material from the prospective study consisted of cDNA or gDNA derived from T cells, B-cell-depleted T cells, or PBMCs. The dataset comprised deeply sampled blood TCRbeta repertoires from subjects exposed to, actively infected with, or recovered from COVID-19. The repertoires were released in a freely available public database meant as a resource for research on the immune response to SARS-CoV-2. Samples came from the ongoing ImmuneRACE study (first 160 participants) plus 1,254 subjects from 6 global collaborators. Sample metadata almost always included a de-identified subject ID, COVID-19 status, age in years and sex. Where available, HLA class I and class II types were taken from metadata supplied by the sample provider and were not determined by assay-based typing.

Inclusive of the bounding cysteine and phenylalanine, the CDR3 is 15 residues long. Only the CDR3 part of the read is kept: 45 bases, read in frame from the first base. V ends up 3 bases short and J 10 bases short, with an unmatched junction base count of 10. According to the germline V gene, CDR1 reads MDHEN and CDR2 reads SYDVKM. General study outcomes and caveats: The amount of clinical and demographic metadata varied by source and participant and was provided uncurated.

Enrolling through a virtual design, the prospective study's participants ranged in age from roughly 18 to 95 years and lived across roughly 24 United States geographic areas. In the prospective study, participants were assigned to cohorts based on the clinical history participants reported in a screening survey and a study questionnaire. In the prospective study, mobile phlebotomists collected whole blood, serum and a nasopharyngeal or oropharyngeal swab from each participant. Participants in the prospective study had the option to provide additional blood draws and questionnaires over a roughly two-month period. Before DNA extraction, blood samples from the prospective study were shipped at room temperature or frozen. TCRbeta CDR3 regions were amplified from genomic DNA using the immunoSEQ Assay, a bias-controlled multiplex PCR. As for how the authors treated the data: The number of nucleated cells in each sample was estimated from the amplification of reference gene primers within the assay. To quantify the absolute abundance of each unique TCRbeta CDR3 rearrangement, sequence reads were collapsed and filtered. For each sample, productive Simpson clonality was calculated as the square root of Simpson's diversity index over productive rearrangements. Sourced from immuneACCESS, this table was stored by TCRdb with only in-frame sequences that have V and J called. A share of the clones is absent; for the studies checked, an unresolved V gene accounts for under half, and the remainder has no known explanation. The V and J calls and clone size come from that table; D and trimming were worked out from the DNA. The sample table contains approximately 140,000 clones; only one count was recorded for roughly four fifths of them. The leading ten clones occupy about 3.7% of the sample.

The chain employs TRBV28 and TRBJ2-1; 9 bases in the middle match TRBD2. The sequencing sample was made of PBMCs or T cells enriched from blood (not recorded which). The origin of this receptor is a woman aged 45-59 years with acute COVID-19. The CDR3 here reads CASSFWLAGRDEQFF. The bases read TGTGCCAGCAGTTTTTGGCTAGCGGGACGTGACGAGCAGTTCTTC.